The 32 T cell receptor beta chains given below trace back to one sample, sequenced in a study of T cells after yellow fever vaccination. MiXCR was run by TCRdb on the 5' RACE reads, yielding one entry per CDR3 protein. In the table there are nearly 550,000 distinct CDR3 sequences, 19% of which are singletons. The sequencing here drew on PBMCs, taken 15 days after the yellow fever booster vaccination. Receptors originate from a man aged 25-45 years who received the YFV17D yellow fever vaccine.

The table lists this clonotype with a few counts. The genes are TRBV7-9 and TRBJ1-2; no clear D. CDR3 length: 13 amino acids. In germline, CDR1 is SEHNR, CDR2 FQNEAQ (reference sequence). The ends were cut back, 5 bases at V and 4 bases at J, with 11 bases in the middle. The CDR3 region has the DNA TGTGCCAGCAGCCAGTCCGTGGGCTATGGCTACACCTTC. It is translated as CASSQSVGYGYTF.

V and J are TRBV6-1 and TRBJ2-3, with D hard to call. The germline V gene encodes CDR1 MNHNS and CDR2 SASEGT. This CDR3 has 15 amino acids. Between the trimmed V and J ends, which lost 6 bases and 2 bases, there was a span of 15 bases. CDR3 in amino acids: CASSPQHTLTDTQYF. The CDR3 nucleotides read TGTGCCAGCAGCCCCCAACACACCCTCACAGATACGCAGTATTTT.

This chain connects TRBV5-1 to TRBJ1-5; no clear D. Between the trimmed V and J ends, which lost 5 bases and 3 bases, there was a span of 15 bases. The CDR3 runs to 15 residues. CDR1 SGHRS and CDR2 YFSETQ come from the germline V gene. CDR3 sequence: CASRPGLADNQPQHF. The CDR3 DNA reads as TGCGCCAGCAGGCCCGGCTTGGCGGACAATCAGCCCCAGCATTTT.

V gene TRBV5-5 combines with J gene TRBJ2-2; D tentatively reads TRBD1 or TRBD2 (6 bases each). The CDR3 length is 16 residues. CDR1 is SGHKS, CDR2 YYEKEE, per germline (reference sequence). The V and J ends lost 3 bases and 5 bases respectively, with 17 bases between them. The CDR3 protein is CASSSLRGPSTGELFF. The CDR3 DNA reads as TGTGCCAGCAGCTCCCTCCGGGGGCCAAGTACCGGGGAGCTGTTTTTT.

The chain is built from TRBV27 and TRBJ2-6; 7 positions agree with TRBD1. This CDR3 is 17 amino acids long. Unmatched junction bases numbered 23, after V lost 4 bases and J lost 17 bases. Germline V gene lookup returns CDR1 MNHEY and CDR2 SMNVEV (reference sequence). In nucleotides, the CDR3 is TGTGCCAGCAGTTCTCATCTCGCCGGGACAGACCTCTTGGGAATGACTTTC. Its protein product is CASSSHLAGTDLLGMTF.

The CDR3 is CSALPSGREGTDTQYF. DNA of the CDR3: TGCAGTGCCCTCCCCTCCGGGCGGGAGGGCACAGATACGCAGTATTTT. The chain combines TRBV20-1 with TRBJ2-3; the match to TRBD2 covers 8 bases. The CDR3 has 16 amino acids. Germline lookup yields CDR1 DFQATT and CDR2 SNEGSKA (reference sequence). Germline trimming cut 6 bases from V and 1 base from J; bases unmatched to any gene: 12.

This chain connects TRBV18 to TRBJ2-7; 9 bases align to TRBD1. The CDR3 spans 15 residues. The V and J ends lost 3 bases and 5 bases, in that order; junction bases with no gene match: 8. CDR1 and CDR2 from the germline V gene are KGHSH and LQKENI. The DNA for the CDR3 is TGTGCCAGCTCACCCTCCCGGGACAGGGATAACGAGCAGTACTTC. It translates to CASSPSRDRDNEQYF.

This chain links TRBV20-1 with TRBJ2-3; D remains ambiguous. The germline CDR1 and CDR2 sequences are DFQATT and SNEGSKA (reference sequence). V dropped 0 bases and J dropped 2 bases, with 3 bases sitting between them. CDR3 size: 12 residues. As DNA, the CDR3 is TGCAGTGCTAGAGAACTCACAGATACGCAGTATTTT. Protein sequence: CSARELTDTQYF.

This clonotype was seen a handful of times. The chain employs TRBV29-1 and TRBJ2-6, with D perhaps matching TRBD1 (5 bases). CDR1 is SQVTM, CDR2 ANQGSEA, per germline. The CDR3 sequence is 15 residues long. With 4 bases removed from V and 0 bases from J, the gap between germline ends came to 10 bases. The CDR3 DNA is TGCAGCGTTGTTGGCACAGGCTCTGGGGCCAACGTCCTGACTTTC. Its protein is CSVVGTGSGANVLTF.

This clonotype has ten or more counts. The rearrangement uses TRBV4-2 and TRBJ2-4; unclear D gene. V was pared by 1 base and J by 0 bases, with 10 bases between. The CDR3 covers 16 residues. The germline V gene encodes CDR1 LGHNA and CDR2 YNFKEQ. The CDR3 sequence is CASSQADTVAKNIQYF. CDR3 bases: TGTGCCAGCAGCCAAGCTGATACTGTAGCCAAAAACATTCAGTACTTC.

This clonotype has more than one count but fewer than ten. The rearrangement uses TRBV24-1 and TRBJ2-1; D perhaps matches TRBD2 (6 bases). V lost 3 bases and J lost 12, with 8 bases in between. Germline V gene data show CDR1 as KGHDR and CDR2 as SFDVKD. CDR3 length: 11 residues. Written as DNA, the CDR3 is TGTGCCACCAGTGATCCGACTAGGCAGTTCTTC. It yields the protein CATSDPTRQFF.

This chain links TRBV28 with TRBJ2-2; D not resolved. The CDR3 has 15 amino acids. The V gene's germline CDR1 is MDHEN and CDR2 SYDVKM. The V end was cut by 5 bases, the J end by 3 bases, with 13 bases between. The CDR3 reads CASSTTGRYTGELFF. CDR3 in DNA: TGTGCCAGCAGTACCACCGGGCGCTACACCGGGGAGCTGTTTTTT.

The sample holds a few counts of this clonotype. The chain recombines TRBV7-8 with TRBJ2-1, with 10 bases that match TRBD2. Germline values: CDR1 SGHVS, CDR2 FQNEAQ. J lost 13 bases, V lost 3 bases, and 6 bases had no gene match. CDR3 length: 13 amino acids. The CDR3 is CASSFQGLAEQFF. As DNA, the CDR3 is TGTGCCAGCAGCTTTCAAGGACTAGCGGAACAGTTCTTC.

This clonotype has at least ten counts. The CDR3 nucleotides are TGTGCCAGCTCACCCGGGACAGACTATGGCTACACCTTC. It is translated as CASSPGTDYGYTF. J is TRBJ1-2 and V is TRBV18, with TRBD1 matching 7 bases. V was pared by 3 bases and J by 3 bases, with 1 base of the junction left unmatched. Germline lookup yields CDR1 KGHSH and CDR2 LQKENI. The CDR3 covers 13 residues.

This clonotype turned up a few times. J is TRBJ2-5 and V is TRBV11-2; 9 bases align to TRBD2. The CDR3 loop spans 17 amino acids. V shed 4 bases and J 4 bases; nucleotides not matched to a gene: 13. Germline lookup yields CDR1 SGHAT and CDR2 FQNNGV. The CDR3 loop reads CASSYPPGAGGRETQYF. The CDR3 region has the DNA TGTGCCAGCAGCTATCCCCCAGGAGCGGGAGGAAGAGAGACCCAGTACTTC.

This clonotype was counted only a few times. The chain has TRBV7-6 and TRBJ2-2; D is undetermined. Germline CDR1 and CDR2: SGHVS and FNYEAQ. This CDR3 region has 15 residues. Trimming took 0 bases from V and 5 from J, leaving 10 bases between them. The CDR3 loop reads CASSLAPRWTGELFF. CDR3 sequence (DNA): TGTGCCAGCAGCTTAGCTCCGCGGTGGACCGGGGAGCTGTTTTTT.

The genes are TRBV5-5 and TRBJ2-5; 9 bases align to TRBD1. The CDR3 totals 16 residues. V lost 0 bases, J lost 3 bases, and 6 bases stayed unmatched. CDR1 and CDR2 from the germline V gene are SGHKS and YYEKEE (reference sequence). As DNA, the CDR3 is TGTGCCAGCAGCTTGGGGGACAGGGCACGGGAAGAGACCCAGTACTTC. Translated: CASSLGDRAREETQYF.

The V gene is TRBV7-2, the J gene TRBJ2-5; D uncertain. V was cut by 5 bases and J by 4 bases, with 14 bases left in between. Germline V gene data show CDR1 as SGHTA and CDR2 as FQGNSA. This CDR3 is 14 amino acids long. CDR3 sequence: CASSRPGRGETQYF. The CDR3 bases are TGTGCCAGCAGCCGTCCGGGTCGAGGAGAGACCCAGTACTTC. Drawing the rest from reference TRBV7-2 and TRBJ2-5, the complete variable domain is GAGVSQSPSNKVTEKGKDVELRCDPISGHTALYWYRQSLGQGLEFLIYFQGNSAPDKSGLPSDRFSAERTGGSVSTLTIQRTQQEDSAVYLCASSRPGRGETQYFGPGTRLLVL.

The V gene is TRBV10-3, the J gene TRBJ2-5, with TRBD1 matching 7 bases. The CDR3 is 13 amino acids. V lost 7 bases, J lost 2 bases, and 4 bases stayed unmatched. Germline CDR1 ENHRY, CDR2 SYGVKD. CDR3 protein: CAIKSGQQETQYF. The CDR3 DNA reads as TGTGCCATCAAATCGGGACAGCAAGAGACCCAGTACTTC.

The chain has TRBV5-6 and TRBJ2-6; the D is unclear. Germline lookup yields CDR1 SGHDT and CDR2 YYEEEE. V lost 2 bases to trimming and J lost 0 bases, with 18 bases between them. The CDR3 is 19 amino acids. The CDR3 sequence: CASSLVGRLLSSGANVLTF. The CDR3 DNA sequence: TGTGCCAGCAGCTTAGTTGGGCGGCTTCTGAGCTCTGGGGCCAACGTCCTGACTTTC.

This clonotype was found once. This chain links TRBV7-9 with TRBJ2-7; 9 bases are shared with TRBD2. The V and J ends lost 1 base and 5 bases, in that order; junction bases with no gene match: 6. This CDR3 contains 15 residues. Germline lookup yields CDR1 SEHNR and CDR2 FQNEAQ (reference sequence). The CDR3 region has the DNA TGTGCCAGCAGCTTAGACTTAGCGGGAGACCACGAGCAGTACTTC. Amino acids: CASSLDLAGDHEQYF.

V and J are TRBV20-1 and TRBJ2-1; perhaps D is TRBD1 or TRBD2 (5 bases each). V lost 2 bases and J lost 0, with 17 bases in between. This CDR3 is 17 amino acids long. CDR1 DFQATT and CDR2 SNEGSKA come from the germline V gene (reference sequence). Here the CDR3 DNA reads TGCAGTGCTAGACAATCGTTCGGGACGGCCTCCTACAATGAGCAGTTCTTC. Encoded protein: CSARQSFGTASYNEQFF.

This clonotype was picked up many times. This chain connects TRBV7-2 to TRBJ2-7, with D maybe TRBD1 (6 bases). The CDR3 is made up of 14 amino acids. V lost 5 bases and J 3 bases, leaving 14 bases between the germline ends. Germline V gene sequence: CDR1 SGHTA, CDR2 FQGNSA. In nucleotides, the CDR3 is TGTGCCAGCAGCCCCCTGGGGGCCCTCTACGAGCAGTACTTC. Encoded protein: CASSPLGALYEQYF.

The chain combines TRBV10-3 with TRBJ2-1, with a possible D match to TRBD1 (6 bases). V lost 4 bases, J lost 0 bases, and 10 bases lay in between. Per the germline V gene, CDR1 is ENHRY and CDR2 is SYGVKD. The CDR3 runs to 15 residues. CDR3 loop: CAISGGGSSYNEQFF. The CDR3 DNA sequence: TGTGCCATCAGTGGAGGGGGAAGCTCCTACAATGAGCAGTTCTTC.

The gene calls are TRBV6-1 and TRBJ1-4; the D is unclear. The CDR3 sequence is 15 residues long. Germline CDR1 is MNHNS and CDR2 is SASEGT. V was shortened by 2 bases and J by 0 bases, with 7 bases between the two germline ends. This CDR3 reads CASSERSATNEKLFF. The CDR3 bases are TGTGCCAGCAGTGAAAGGTCCGCAACTAATGAAAAACTGTTTTTT.

In its sample, this clonotype was seen a few times. The chain couples TRBV18 to TRBJ1-1; the D gene is possibly TRBD1 (5 bases). Germline V CDR1 and CDR2: KGHSH, LQKENI. This CDR3 contains 13 residues. V lost 10 bases and J lost 6, with 18 bases in between. CDR3 amino acids: CATSGSQGAEAFF. The CDR3 nucleotides read TGTGCCACTTCAGGGTCCCAAGGCGCTGAAGCTTTCTTT.

This clonotype turned up a few times. The rearrangement links TRBV25-1 to TRBJ2-7; D is uncertain. The CDR3 totals 13 residues. Trimming took off 1 base at V and 5 bases at J, with 9 bases between the two ends. CDR1 is MGHDK, CDR2 SYGVNS, per germline. CDR3 sequence (DNA): TGTGCCAGCAGTGAATTAGGTAGGGACGAGCAGTACTTC. Translated: CASSELGRDEQYF.

The CDR3 protein is CASSYSRSGENEQFF. CDR3 nucleotide sequence: TGTGCCAGCAGTTACTCGAGGAGCGGGGAGAATGAGCAGTTCTTC. The chain is built from TRBV6-2 or TRBV6-3 and TRBJ2-1, with 7 bases fitting TRBD2. The CDR3 covers 15 residues. With 0 bases clipped from V and 7 bases from J, the junction kept 6 bases outside the gene matches. CDR1 is MNHEY and CDR2 is SVGEGT in the germline V gene.

The chain links TRBV6-2 or TRBV6-3 to TRBJ2-4; D is undetermined. The CDR3 spans 16 residues. V shed 0 bases and J shed 0 bases, with 9 bases lying between them. The germline V gene encodes CDR1 MNHEY and CDR2 SVGEGT. The CDR3 nucleotides read TGTGCCAGCAGTTACTCGATGGATAGAGCCAAAAACATTCAGTACTTC. Translated, it gives CASSYSMDRAKNIQYF.

This chain joins TRBV24-1 and TRBJ2-1, with TRBD1 matching 8 bases. J gave up 3 bases and V 9 bases, and 12 bases lay outside the gene matches. This CDR3 has 16 amino acids. Germline assignment: CDR1 KGHDR and CDR2 SFDVKD. The CDR3 sequence: CATLTAPGQVYNEQFF. CDR3 sequence (DNA): TGTGCCACCCTGACTGCCCCGGGACAGGTCTACAATGAGCAGTTCTTC.

This clonotype was recorded a few times. The gene calls are TRBV29-1 and TRBJ1-1; D perhaps matches TRBD1 (5 bases). The V end was cut by 5 bases, the J end by 2 bases, with 9 bases between. CDR1 is SQVTM and CDR2 is ANQGSEA in the germline V gene. The CDR3 is made up of 12 amino acids. The chain's CDR3 is CSVQGGNTEAFF. The CDR3 DNA reads as TGCAGCGTTCAGGGAGGAAACACTGAAGCTTTCTTT.

CDR3 sequence (DNA): TGTGCCAGCAGTCCCATGGGGAAACGCTCCTACGAGCAGTACTTC. It encodes CASSPMGKRSYEQYF. This chain connects TRBV14 to TRBJ2-7; D ambiguous. Germline V lookup: CDR1 SGHDN, CDR2 FVKESK. The CDR3 extends over 15 amino acids. Trimming pared 6 bases from V and 0 bases from J, leaving 15 bases between. The full variable domain, its missing parts supplied by reference TRBV14 and TRBJ2-7, is EAGVTQFPSHSVIEKGQTVTLRCDPISGHDNLYWYRRVMGKEIKFLLHFVKESKQDESGMPNNRFLAERTGGTYSTLKVQPAELEDSGVYFCASSPMGKRSYEQYFGPGTRLTVT.